This T cell receptor beta chain was identified in a study of blood T cell repertoires in COVID-19. In the study overall: The origin of the acute and convalescent COVID-19 samples was the United States, Italy and Spain. PBMCs, B-cell-depleted T cells, or T cells were the source of the cDNA or gDNA that made up the material.

In the study's own analysis: Researchers report that nucleated cell counts were estimated from reference gene primer amplification. Here immunoSEQ multiplex PCR was the method, and the copy in TCRdb shows in-frame clones only, minus some. D and trimming were read from the DNA, whereas the V and J calls and clone size are those reported in that table. The sample lists 200,000 to 250,000 clones; just over 85% were seen once. Trimming took 8 bases from V and 3 from J, leaving 12 bases between them. This CDR3 comprises 13 residues. The chain carries TRBV12-3 or TRBV12-4 and TRBJ2-3; a weak D match, TRBD1 (6 bases). The specimen sequenced was peripheral blood. The receptor was derived from a young man with active or convalescent COVID-19. The CDR3 coding sequence is TGTGCCAGCGAAATTACAGGGACAGATACGCAGTATTTT. It is translated as CASEITGTDTQYF.